This T cell receptor (beta chain) emerged from a study of T cells in Graves' hyperthyroidism and ophthalmopathy. Findings of the study overall: The model predicted ophthalmopathy a median around six months before onset. Separation of ophthalmopathy from stable hyperthyroidism was achieved by a 13 V-J model. Most clonotypes expanded in thyroid above 0.001 were likewise present in blood.

With 2 bases removed from V and 2 bases from J, the gap between germline ends came to 9 bases. In germline, CDR1 is SNHLY, CDR2 FYNNEI. This CDR3 has 14 amino acids. Graves' hyperthyroidism is called stable when ophthalmopathy does not progress within 18 months. Template material for amplifying TCR beta CDR3 regions consisted of RNA transcripts. Carried out on the TCR CDR3, a first-round RT-PCR used the HTBI primer set. One entry per CDR3 protein results from TCRdb running MiXCR on the multiplex PCR reads. This table holds 560,000 or so distinct CDR3 sequences, 46% found once. A remark on this clonotype: What it binds is not known.

The sequencing input was peripheral blood or thyroid tissue (not recorded which). J is TRBJ1-2 and V is TRBV2, with a weak D call TRBD1 (6 bases). The TCR sequence derives from a woman in her late teens or twenties with Graves' hyperthyroidism. The CDR3 region is CASSETGTNYGYTF. CDR3 in DNA: TGTGCCAGCAGTGAAACAGGGACCAACTATGGCTACACCTTC.